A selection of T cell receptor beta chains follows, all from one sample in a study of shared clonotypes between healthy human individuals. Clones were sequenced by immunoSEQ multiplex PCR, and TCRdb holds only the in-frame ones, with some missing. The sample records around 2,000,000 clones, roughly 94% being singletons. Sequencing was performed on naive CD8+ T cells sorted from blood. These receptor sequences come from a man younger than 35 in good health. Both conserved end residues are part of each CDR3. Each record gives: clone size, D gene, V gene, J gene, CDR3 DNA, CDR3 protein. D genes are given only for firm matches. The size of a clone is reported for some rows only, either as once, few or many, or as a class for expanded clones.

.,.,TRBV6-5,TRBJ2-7,TGTGCCAGCAGTTACTGGGCGGGGGACACCTACGAGCAGTACTTC,CASSYWAGDTYEQYF
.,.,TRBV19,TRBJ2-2,TGTGCCAGTAGTATAGATGCAGGGGGGAGTGGTACCGGGGAGCTGTTTTTT,CASSIDAGGSGTGELFF
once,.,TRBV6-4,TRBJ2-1,TGTGCCAGCAGTGACGGGGTCGCGGGTTTCAATGAGCAGTTCTTC,CASSDGVAGFNEQFF
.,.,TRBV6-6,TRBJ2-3,TGTGCCAGCAGGGAACTGCCTAGCACAGATACGCAGTATTTT,CASRELPSTDTQYF
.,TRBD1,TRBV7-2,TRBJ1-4,TGTGCCAGCAGCCCCTGGACAGGGAATGAAAAACTGTTTTTT,CASSPWTGNEKLFF
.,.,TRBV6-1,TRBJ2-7,TGTGCCAGCAGTGACGGGGATTACTACGAGCAGTACTTC,CASSDGDYYEQYF
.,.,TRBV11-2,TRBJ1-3,TGTGCCAGCAGCTCGGCGGGAGAAGAAAACACCATATATTTT,CASSSAGEENTIYF
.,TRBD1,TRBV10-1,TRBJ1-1,TGCGCCAGCAGTAAAACAGGGGGCGCCGGTGAAGCTTTCTTT,CASSKTGGAGEAFF
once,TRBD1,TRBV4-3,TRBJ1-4,TGCGCCAGCAGCCAAGACCCACAGGGGGCGTTTGAAAAACTGTTTTTT,CASSQDPQGAFEKLFF
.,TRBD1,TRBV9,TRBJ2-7,TGTGCCAGCAGCGTATCTGGACAGGGGGCTTACGAGCAGTACTTC,CASSVSGQGAYEQYF
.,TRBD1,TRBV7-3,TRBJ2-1,TGTGCCAGCAGCTCGACAGGGGGCTCGATTGAGGATGAGCAGTTCTTC,CASSSTGGSIEDEQFF
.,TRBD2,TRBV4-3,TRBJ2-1,TGCGCCAGCAGCCAGGGGAGGGGTGAGCAGTTCTTC,CASSQGRGEQFF
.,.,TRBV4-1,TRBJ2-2,TGCGCCAGCAGCCCCTACCATTTAGACGTGTTCACCGGGGAGCTGTTTTTT,CASSPYHLDVFTGELFF
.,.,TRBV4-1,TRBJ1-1,TGCGCCAGCAGCCAAGAGGGGGGGTACACTGAAGCTTTCTTT,CASSQEGGYTEAFF
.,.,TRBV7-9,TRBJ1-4,TGTGCCAGCAGCCCTCCTCTTTTGGGAAATAATGAAAAACTGTTTTTT,CASSPPLLGNNEKLFF
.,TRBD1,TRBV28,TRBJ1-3,TGTGCCAGCACTCTGACAGGGGGTGGAAACACCATATATTTT,CASTLTGGGNTIYF
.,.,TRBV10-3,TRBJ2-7,TGTGCCATCAGTGAGTCTGGAGGGTCGGGCGAGCAGTACTTC,CAISESGGSGEQYF
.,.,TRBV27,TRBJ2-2,TGTGCCAGCAGCCTCGGACAGAACACCGGGGAGCTGTTTTTT,CASSLGQNTGELFF
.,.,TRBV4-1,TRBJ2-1,TGCGCCAGCAGCCAGAGGTTGGACAATGAGCAGTTCTTC,CASSQRLDNEQFF
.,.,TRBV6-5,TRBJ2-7,TGTGCCAGCAGTTACAGGGGGGCGCCTACCTACGAGCAGTACTTC,CASSYRGAPTYEQYF
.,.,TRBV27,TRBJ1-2,TGTGCCAGCAGTTTAGGGGGGAGCTATGGCTACACCTTC,CASSLGGSYGYTF
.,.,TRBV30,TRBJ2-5,TGTGCCTGGGAACAGGGAGAAGAGACCCAGTACTTC,CAWEQGEETQYF
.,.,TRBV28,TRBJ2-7,TGTGCCAGCAGTTCCCAGGGGCCCCACGAGCAGTACTTC,CASSSQGPHEQYF
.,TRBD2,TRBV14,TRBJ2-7,TGTGCCAGCAGCTTGGGTAGCGGGAGAAAGTACGAGCAGTACTTC,CASSLGSGRKYEQYF
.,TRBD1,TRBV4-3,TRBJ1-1,TGCGCCAGCAGTCGGGACAGGACTTCCGATGAAGCTTTCTTT,CASSRDRTSDEAFF
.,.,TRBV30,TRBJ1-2,TGTGCCTGGAGTTCACGGGGGGGGTATGGCTACACCTTC,CAWSSRGGYGYTF
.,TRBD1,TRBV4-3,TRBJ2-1,TGCGCCAGCAGCCAATACAGGGGGCCTGATGAGCAGTTCTTC,CASSQYRGPDEQFF
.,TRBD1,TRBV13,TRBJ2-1,TGTGCCAGCAGACGGGACCGACAGGGGCAAAATGAGCAGTTCTTC,CASRRDRQGQNEQFF
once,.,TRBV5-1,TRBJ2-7,TGCGCCAGCAGGCTGATGGGGTCTAACTACGAGCAGTACTTC,CASRLMGSNYEQYF
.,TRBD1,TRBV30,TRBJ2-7,TGTGCCTGGAGCACAGGGGGCGGCGAGCAGTACTTC,CAWSTGGGEQYF
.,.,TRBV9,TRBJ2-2,TGTGCCAGCAGCCCATCGTTTTCGGGGTACACCGGGGAGCTGTTTTTT,CASSPSFSGYTGELFF
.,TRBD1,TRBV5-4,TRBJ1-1,TGTGCCAGCAGCCTTCGGACAGGGGGCCCCACTGAAGCTTTCTTT,CASSLRTGGPTEAFF
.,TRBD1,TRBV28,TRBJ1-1,TGTGCCAGCAGATGGGTGGTTAACAGGGGGAGGAACACTGAAGCTTTCTTT,CASRWVVNRGRNTEAFF
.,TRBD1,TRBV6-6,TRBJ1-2,TGTGCCAGCAGTTCGACAGGGGGTAATGGCTACACCTTC,CASSSTGGNGYTF
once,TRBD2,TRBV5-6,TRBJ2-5,TGTGCCAGCAGTTTGGGGGGGACTGGCGAGACCCAGTACTTC,CASSLGGTGETQYF
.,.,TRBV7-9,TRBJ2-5,TGTGCCAGCACCCGATGGGGTCAAGAGACCCAGTACTTC,CASTRWGQETQYF
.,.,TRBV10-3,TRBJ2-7,TGTGCCATCAGTGAAGCCAGGGTCTACGAGCAGTACTTC,CAISEARVYEQYF
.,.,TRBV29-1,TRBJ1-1,TGCCCCTCAGGCGGGAACACTGAAGCTTTCTTT,CPSGGNTEAFF
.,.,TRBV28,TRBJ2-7,TGTGCCAGCAGTTTATGGCAAGGGGCGTCCTACGAGCAGTACTTC,CASSLWQGASYEQYF
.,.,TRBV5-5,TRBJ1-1,TGTGCCAGCAGCTTGGAACCGACCCTCACTGAAGCTTTCTTT,CASSLEPTLTEAFF
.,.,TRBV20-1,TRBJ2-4,TGCAGTGCTATGAGGGACATTCAGTACTTC,CSAMRDIQYF
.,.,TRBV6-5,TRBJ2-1,TGTGCCAGCAGTTACGGGGCGGGACACAATGAGCAGTTCTTC,CASSYGAGHNEQFF
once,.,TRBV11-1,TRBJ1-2,TGTGCCAGCAGCTGGGACGTCGAAGGCTATGGCTACACCTTC,CASSWDVEGYGYTF
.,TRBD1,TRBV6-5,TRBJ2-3,TGTGCCAGCAGTTACAGGACAGGGGGAACAGATACGCAGTATTTT,CASSYRTGGTDTQYF
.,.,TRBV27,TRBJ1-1,TGTGCCAGCAGTCTCTACGCCACGGCAATGAACACTGAAGCTTTCTTT,CASSLYATAMNTEAFF
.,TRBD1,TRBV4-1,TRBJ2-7,TGCGCCAGCAGCCCCTCGACAGGGTGGAACGAGCAGTACTTC,CASSPSTGWNEQYF
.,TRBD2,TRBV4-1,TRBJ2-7,TGCGCCAGCAGCCAAGGACTAGCGGGGTACGAGCAGTACTTC,CASSQGLAGYEQYF
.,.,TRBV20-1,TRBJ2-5,TGCAGTGCTAGAGTACAAGAGACCCAGTACTTC,CSARVQETQYF
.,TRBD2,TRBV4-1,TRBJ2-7,TGCGCCAGCAGCCCCGCCGCTAGCGGGAGTTCGTACGAGCAGTACTTC,CASSPAASGSSYEQYF
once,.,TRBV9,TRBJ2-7,TGTGCCAGCAGCGTCACGTGGGGGAGCTCCTACGAGCAGTACTTC,CASSVTWGSSYEQYF
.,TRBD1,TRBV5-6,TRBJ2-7,TGTGCCAGCAGCTATCGGACAGGGGGTTTCTACGAGCAGTACTTC,CASSYRTGGFYEQYF
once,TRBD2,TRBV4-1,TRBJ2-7,TGCGCCAGCAGCTGGACTAGCGGCGAGCAGTACTTC,CASSWTSGEQYF
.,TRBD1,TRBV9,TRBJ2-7,TGTGCCAGCAGCCCAAGATTGGACAGGGAGCAGTACTTC,CASSPRLDREQYF
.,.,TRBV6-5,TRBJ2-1,TGTGCCAGCAGTTACGGCAAAACGGGATACAATGAGCAGTTCTTC,CASSYGKTGYNEQFF